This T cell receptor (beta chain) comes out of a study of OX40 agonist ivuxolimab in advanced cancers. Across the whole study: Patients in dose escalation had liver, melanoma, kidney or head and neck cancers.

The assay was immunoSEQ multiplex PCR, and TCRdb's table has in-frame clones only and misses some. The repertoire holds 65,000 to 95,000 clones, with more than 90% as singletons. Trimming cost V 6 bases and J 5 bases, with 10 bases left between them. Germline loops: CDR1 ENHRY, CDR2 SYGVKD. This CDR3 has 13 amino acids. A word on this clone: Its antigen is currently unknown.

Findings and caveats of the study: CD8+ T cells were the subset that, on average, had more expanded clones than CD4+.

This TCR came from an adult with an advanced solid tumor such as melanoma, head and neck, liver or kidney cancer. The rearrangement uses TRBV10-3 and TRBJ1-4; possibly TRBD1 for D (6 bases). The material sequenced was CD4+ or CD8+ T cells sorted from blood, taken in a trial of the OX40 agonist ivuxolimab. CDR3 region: CAIREGGNEKLFF. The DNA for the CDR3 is TGTGCCATCAGAGAGGGGGGGAATGAAAAACTGTTTTTT.